This TCR beta chain originates from a study of regulatory T cells in long-lasting Graves disease. Study results and limitations: Small sample size may have lowered accuracy.

Time point denoted: newly diagnosed GD, antithyroid drugs for less than 3 months. The authors made the TCR library using RNA they extracted from PBMCs. Germline V lookup: CDR1 MNHEY, CDR2 SVGEGT. J lost 7 bases, V lost 7 bases, and 5 bases had no gene match. The CDR3 is 14 residues long. According to the study, TCR beta libraries were built with iRepertoire HTBI primers and CDR3-region Arm-PCR. Per the original data handling: Under 75 TRBV and 11 to 15 TRBJ segments were identified across samples. Via MiXCR, TCRdb re-called the multiplex PCR reads, giving one row per CDR3 protein. In this record, the V and J calls reflect TCRdb's handling and not the investigators' own analysis. The profile shows approximately 460,000 distinct CDR3 sequences, 16% of them singletons. This clonotype was seen many times. What it binds is unknown. These data also featured in a second study, about T cells in Graves' hyperthyroidism and ophthalmopathy. That work states: Stable disease denoted Graves' hyperthyroidism without ophthalmopathy progression within 18 months.

This specimen consisted of peripheral blood mononuclear cells (PBMCs), obtained at new diagnosis, from a patient treated with antithyroid drugs. This sequence joins TRBV6-2 or TRBV6-3 and TRBJ2-1; 12 bases map to TRBD1. The clonotype originates from a woman aged 25 to 39 with Graves disease. CDR3 sequence: CASTRDRGLNEQFF. CDR3 DNA sequence: TGTGCCAGCACGCGGGACAGGGGGCTTAATGAGCAGTTCTTC.